This is a list of T cell receptor beta chains from one sample in a study of T cells in tuberculosis. Using immunoSEQ multiplex PCR, the repertoire was profiled, and TCRdb retains in-frame clones only, with some absent. The sample holds 40,000 to 45,000 clones; about 95% are singletons and the top ten take 7.5%. The specimen was PBMCs. The receptors were gathered from a donor aged 10-30 years with latent tuberculosis or without tuberculosis infection. CDR3s include the opening cysteine and the closing phenylalanine or tryptophan. A D gene is named only where the DNA matches it firmly. Rows give clone size only sometimes, using once, few, many, or a class for an expanded clone.

clone_size j_call v_call d_call cdr3_aa cdr3_nt
. TRBJ1-5 TRBV19 . CASSIVSGDHQPQHF TGTGCCAGTAGTATAGTTTCCGGGGATCATCAGCCCCAGCATTTT
. TRBJ2-7 TRBV23-1 . CASRKYRDSYEQYF TGCGCCAGCAGAAAGTACAGGGACTCCTACGAGCAGTACTTC
. TRBJ2-3 TRBV6-1 . CASSLTGDTQYF TGTGCCAGCAGTCTAACAGGAGATACGCAGTATTTT
. TRBJ2-3 TRBV7-6 . CASSPGTNTDTQYF TGTGCCAGCAGCCCCGGGACAAACACAGATACGCAGTATTTT
. TRBJ1-4 TRBV5-1 TRBD1 CASSPGDRPIEKLFF TGCGCCAGCAGCCCCGGGGACAGGCCCATTGAAAAACTGTTTTTT
. TRBJ2-6 TRBV19 . CASSIVSSGANVLTF TGTGCCAGTAGTATAGTGAGCTCTGGGGCCAACGTCCTGACTTTC
. TRBJ2-7 TRBV18 TRBD1 CASSPLTGTATYEQYF TGTGCCAGCTCACCATTAACCGGGACAGCAACCTACGAGCAGTACTTC
. TRBJ1-1 TRBV10-3 . CAIRNRESNTEAFF TGTGCCATCAGAAACAGGGAATCGAACACTGAAGCTTTCTTT
. TRBJ1-4 TRBV5-1 . CASSLGAGEKLFF TGCGCCAGCAGCTTGGGGGCAGGAGAAAAACTGTTTTTT
few TRBJ1-2 TRBV27 TRBD1 CASSWDRRDGYTF TGTGCCAGCAGTTGGGACAGGAGGGATGGCTACACCTTC
. TRBJ2-1 TRBV30 . CAWSKAGSYNEQFF TGTGCCTGGAGTAAGGCGGGGTCCTACAATGAGCAGTTCTTC
. TRBJ2-7 TRBV29-1 . CSVDSSYEQYF TGCAGCGTTGACAGTTCCTACGAGCAGTACTTC
. TRBJ1-1 TRBV5-1 . CASSLRGNWAEMNTEAFF TGCGCCAGCAGCTTGAGGGGAAACTGGGCTGAAATGAACACTGAAGCTTTCTTT
. TRBJ1-2 TRBV18 . CASSSDSNYGYTF TGTGCCAGCTCATCGGACAGCAACTATGGCTACACCTTC
. TRBJ1-4 TRBV9 . CASSVDGGARREKLFF TGTGCCAGCAGCGTAGATGGGGGCGCGAGACGTGAAAAACTGTTTTTT
. TRBJ1-2 TRBV4-2 . CASSQDRSGPGKAYGYTF TGTGCCAGCAGCCAAGATCGCAGTGGGCCAGGGAAGGCCTATGGCTACACCTTC
. TRBJ2-7 TRBV18 . CASSPLQGRVGAYEQYF TGTGCCAGCTCTCCCCTTCAGGGGCGCGTCGGCGCCTACGAGCAGTACTTC
. TRBJ2-3 TRBV7-8 . CASSLGLAQSDTQYF TGTGCCAGCAGCTTAGGGCTAGCTCAGTCAGATACGCAGTATTTT
. TRBJ1-4 TRBV28 TRBD1 CASSFMTGTGEKLFF TGTGCCAGCAGTTTCATGACAGGGACCGGTGAAAAACTGTTTTTT
. TRBJ1-2 TRBV2 TRBD1 CASTGTANYGYTF TGTGCCAGCACCGGGACAGCTAACTATGGCTACACCTTC
. TRBJ2-2 TRBV5-1 . CASSSYSVRGHNTGELFF TGCGCCAGCAGCTCCTACTCGGTTAGAGGGCATAACACCGGGGAGCTGTTTTTT
. TRBJ1-1 TRBV19 TRBD1 CASSLGTGNTEAFF TGTGCCAGTAGTCTAGGGACAGGCAACACTGAAGCTTTCTTT
. TRBJ1-2 TRBV7-2 TRBD1 CASSLSAGGAIYGYTF TGTGCCAGCAGCTTATCGGCAGGGGGCGCAATCTATGGCTACACCTTC
. TRBJ2-3 TRBV10-2 . CASSVPLSGDTQYF TGCGCCAGCAGTGTACCCCTTTCGGGAGATACGCAGTATTTT
. TRBJ2-7 TRBV11-2 . CASSLPYYEQYF TGTGCCAGCAGCTTACCCTACTACGAGCAGTACTTC
. TRBJ1-2 TRBV5-6 TRBD1 CASSLSTGLGYTF TGTGCCAGCAGCCTATCGACAGGGCTTGGCTACACCTTC
. TRBJ1-2 TRBV2 TRBD1 CASSDKISTGGGNHGYTF TGTGCCAGCAGTGATAAAATTTCTACAGGGGGCGGTAACCATGGCTACACCTTC
. TRBJ2-5 TRBV20-1 . CSAYGQETQYF TGCAGTGCTTACGGGCAAGAGACCCAGTACTTC
. TRBJ2-1 TRBV6-1 TRBD1 CASSGQGRLNEQFF TGTGCCAGCAGCGGACAGGGGCGGCTAAATGAGCAGTTCTTC
. TRBJ2-7 TRBV27 . CASSSGASYEQYF TGTGCCAGCAGTTCTGGAGCCTCCTACGAGCAGTACTTC
. TRBJ1-2 TRBV29-1 . CSVGAPRVNYGYTF TGCAGCGTTGGGGCTCCCCGAGTGAACTATGGCTACACCTTC
. TRBJ1-1 TRBV20-1 TRBD1 CSARGQYEAFF TGCAGTGCTAGGGGACAGTACGAAGCTTTCTTT
. TRBJ1-2 TRBV11-1 . CASRTDYGYTF TGTGCCAGCAGGACAGATTATGGCTACACCTTC
. TRBJ2-5 TRBV6-5 TRBD1 CASRGGQGMTQYF TGTGCCAGCAGGGGGGGACAGGGGATGACCCAGTACTTC
. TRBJ2-1 TRBV29-1 TRBD2 CSGLPGLAGVNEQFF TGCAGCGGCCTCCCGGGACTAGCGGGAGTAAATGAGCAGTTCTTC
once TRBJ2-7 TRBV6-1 . CASSAPGILDYEQYF TGTGCCAGCAGTGCACCCGGGATCTTAGACTACGAGCAGTACTTC
. TRBJ2-1 TRBV5-4 . CASSLVQGLDEQFF TGTGCCAGCAGCTTGGTACAGGGTTTGGATGAGCAGTTCTTC
. TRBJ2-2 TRBV4-1 TRBD2 CASSQETGGLAGELFF TGCGCCAGCAGCCAAGAGACGGGGGGGTTAGCCGGGGAGCTGTTTTTT
. TRBJ1-2 TRBV5-1 . CASSLYAPGGDGYTF TGCGCCAGCAGCTTGTACGCCCCGGGAGGAGACGGCTACACCTTC
. TRBJ2-5 TRBV6-5 TRBD1 CASRQQGARWETQYF TGTGCCAGCAGGCAACAGGGGGCTAGGTGGGAGACCCAGTACTTC
. TRBJ2-7 TRBV5-1 TRBD2 CASSPLRTSGMEQYF TGCGCCAGCAGCCCATTGCGGACTAGCGGGATGGAGCAGTACTTC
. TRBJ2-1 TRBV5-1 TRBD1 CASSPPPGTGRSEQFF TGCGCCAGCAGCCCCCCTCCCGGGACAGGGAGGTCAGAGCAGTTCTTC
. TRBJ2-3 TRBV5-1 TRBD1 CASSFNRGDGDTQYF TGCGCCAGCAGCTTCAACAGGGGAGATGGAGATACGCAGTATTTT
. TRBJ1-2 TRBV4-2 . CASSQANYGYTF TGTGCCAGCAGCCAAGCAAACTATGGCTACACCTTC
. TRBJ2-7 TRBV7-6 TRBD1 CASSPIPGQVVEQYF TGTGCCAGCAGCCCTATCCCGGGACAGGTCGTCGAGCAGTACTTC
. TRBJ1-1 TRBV11-3 . CASSLGQGAEAFF TGTGCCAGCAGCTTAGGGCAGGGCGCTGAAGCTTTCTTT
. TRBJ2-6 TRBV11-2 . CASSLRSGSGANVLTF TGTGCCAGCAGCTTACGATCAGGATCCGGGGCCAACGTCCTGACTTTC
. TRBJ2-7 TRBV5-5 TRBD1 CASRQGQGQTYEQYF TGTGCCAGCAGACAGGGACAGGGACAAACCTACGAGCAGTACTTC
. TRBJ1-1 TRBV7-3 TRBD1 CASSGPGQSNTEAFF TGTGCCAGCAGCGGGCCGGGACAGTCTAACACTGAAGCTTTCTTT
. TRBJ1-1 TRBV7-6 TRBD1 CASSFPNTGTGRGSYTEAFF TGTGCCAGCAGCTTTCCTAATACCGGGACAGGGAGGGGAAGCTACACTGAAGCTTTCTTT
. TRBJ2-7 TRBV20-1 . CSVPEGAEQYF TGCAGTGTTCCCGAGGGAGCCGAGCAGTACTTC
. TRBJ1-1 TRBV5-5 . CASSLRVSDTEAFF TGTGCCAGCAGCTTGCGGGTTTCGGACACTGAAGCTTTCTTT
. TRBJ1-1 TRBV9 . CASSVGPGDSEAFF TGTGCCAGCAGCGTAGGTCCCGGGGACTCTGAAGCTTTCTTT
. TRBJ2-7 TRBV4-2 . CASSQGSSSSYEQYF TGTGCCAGCAGCCAAGGGAGTTCTAGCTCCTACGAGCAGTACTTC
. TRBJ2-6 TRBV11-2 . CASSQAFVPLSGANVLTF TGTGCCAGCAGCCAGGCCTTTGTGCCCCTCTCTGGGGCCAACGTCCTGACTTTC
few TRBJ2-7 TRBV5-1 TRBD1 CASSSPGQGTYEQYF TGCGCCAGCAGTTCCCCGGGACAGGGGACCTACGAGCAGTACTTC
. TRBJ2-7 TRBV4-1 . CASSQHVGGLEQYF TGCGCCAGCAGCCAGCATGTCGGGGGGCTCGAGCAGTACTTC
. TRBJ2-1 TRBV7-8 TRBD1 CASSPRGQRNEQFF TGTGCCAGCAGCCCGAGGGGACAGCGCAATGAGCAGTTCTTC
. TRBJ2-1 TRBV19 TRBD2 CASSILGAAGGVNEQFF TGTGCCAGTAGTATTTTAGGGGCAGCGGGAGGGGTCAATGAGCAGTTCTTC